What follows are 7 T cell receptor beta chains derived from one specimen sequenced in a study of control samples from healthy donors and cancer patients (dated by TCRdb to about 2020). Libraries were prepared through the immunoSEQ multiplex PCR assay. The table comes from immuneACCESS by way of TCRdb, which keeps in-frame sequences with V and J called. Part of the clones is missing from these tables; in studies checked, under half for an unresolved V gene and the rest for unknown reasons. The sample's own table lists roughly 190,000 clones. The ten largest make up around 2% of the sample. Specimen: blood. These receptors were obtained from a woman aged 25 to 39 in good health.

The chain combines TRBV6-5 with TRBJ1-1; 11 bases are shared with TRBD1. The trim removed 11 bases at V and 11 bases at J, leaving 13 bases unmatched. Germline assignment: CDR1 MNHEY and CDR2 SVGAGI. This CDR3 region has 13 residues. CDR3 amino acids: CAVVPGTGGSAFF. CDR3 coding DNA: TGTGCCGTAGTTCCCGGGACAGGGGGAAGTGCTTTCTTT.

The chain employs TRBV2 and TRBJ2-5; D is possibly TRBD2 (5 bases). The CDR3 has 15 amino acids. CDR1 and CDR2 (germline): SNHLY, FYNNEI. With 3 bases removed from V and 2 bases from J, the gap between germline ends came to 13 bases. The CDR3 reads CASSERSGTQETQYF. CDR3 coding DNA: TGTGCCAGCAGTGAGCGGAGCGGAACACAAGAGACCCAGTACTTC.

CDR3 in DNA: TGTGCCAGCACGCCCGGGGGGCTGTATGAAAAACTGTTTTTT. Translation gives CASTPGGLYEKLFF. This chain uses TRBV27 with TRBJ1-4, with a possible D match to TRBD1 (6 bases). The CDR3 has 14 amino acids. Germline CDR1 and CDR2: MNHEY and SMNVEV (reference sequence). Trimming left V 7 bases short and J 6 bases short, with 15 bases between. The complete variable domain, with remaining parts taken from reference TRBV27 and TRBJ1-4, reads EAQVTQNPRYLITVTGKKLTVTCSQNMNHEYMSWYRQDPGLGLRQIYYSMNVEVTDKGDVPEGYKVSRKEKRNFPLILESPSPNQTSLYFCASTPGGLYEKLFFGSGTQLSVL.

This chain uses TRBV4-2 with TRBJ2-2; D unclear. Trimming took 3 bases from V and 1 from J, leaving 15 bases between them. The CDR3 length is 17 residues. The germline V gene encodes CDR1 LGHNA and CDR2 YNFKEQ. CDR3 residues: CASSHSMDGLNTGELFF. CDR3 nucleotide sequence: TGTGCCAGCAGCCATTCGATGGACGGCCTGAACACCGGGGAGCTGTTTTTT.

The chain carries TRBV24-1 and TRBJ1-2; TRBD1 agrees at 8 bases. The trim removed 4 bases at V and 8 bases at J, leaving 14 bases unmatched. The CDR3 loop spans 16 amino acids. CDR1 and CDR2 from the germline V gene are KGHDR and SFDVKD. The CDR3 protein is CATSDTSRDRMEGYTF. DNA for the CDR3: TGTGCCACCAGTGACACGTCCCGGGACAGGATGGAAGGCTACACCTTC.

The CDR3 reads CASSAGMSYEQYF. CDR3 in DNA: TGTGCCAGCAGTGCCGGGATGTCCTACGAGCAGTACTTC. The rearrangement uses TRBV6-6 and TRBJ2-7, with D tentatively TRBD2 (5 bases). Germline V gene lookup returns CDR1 MNHNY and CDR2 SVGAGI (reference sequence). The CDR3 is 13 amino acids. Trimming took 5 bases from V and 1 from J, leaving 9 bases between them.

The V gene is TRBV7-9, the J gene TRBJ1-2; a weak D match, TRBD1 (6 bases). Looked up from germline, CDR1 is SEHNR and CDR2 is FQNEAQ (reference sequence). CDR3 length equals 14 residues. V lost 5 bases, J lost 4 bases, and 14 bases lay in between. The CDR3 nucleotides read TGTGCCAGCAGCGCCCAGGGGTGGATCTATGGCTACACCTTC. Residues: CASSAQGWIYGYTF.